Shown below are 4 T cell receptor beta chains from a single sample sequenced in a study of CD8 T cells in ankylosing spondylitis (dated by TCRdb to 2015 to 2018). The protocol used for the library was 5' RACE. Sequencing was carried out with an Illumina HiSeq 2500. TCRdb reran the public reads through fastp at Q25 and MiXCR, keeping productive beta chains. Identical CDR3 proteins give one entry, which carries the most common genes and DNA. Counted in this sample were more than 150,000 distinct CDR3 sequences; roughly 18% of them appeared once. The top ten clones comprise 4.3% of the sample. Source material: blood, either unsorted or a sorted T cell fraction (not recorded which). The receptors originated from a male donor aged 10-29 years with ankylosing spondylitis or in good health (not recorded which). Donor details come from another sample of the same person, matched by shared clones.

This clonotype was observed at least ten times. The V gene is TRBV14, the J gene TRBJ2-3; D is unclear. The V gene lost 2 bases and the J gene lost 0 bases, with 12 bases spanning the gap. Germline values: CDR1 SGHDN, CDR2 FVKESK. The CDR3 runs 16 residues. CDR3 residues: CASSQLQSSSTDTQYF. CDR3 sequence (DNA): TGTGCCAGCAGCCAACTTCAGAGCTCTAGCACAGATACGCAGTATTTT.

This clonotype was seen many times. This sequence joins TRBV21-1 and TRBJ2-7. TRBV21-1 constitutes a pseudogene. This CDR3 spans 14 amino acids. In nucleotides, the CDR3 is TGTGCCAGCAGCACTCACAGTGCAACCTACGAGCAGTACGTC. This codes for CASSTHSATYEQYV.

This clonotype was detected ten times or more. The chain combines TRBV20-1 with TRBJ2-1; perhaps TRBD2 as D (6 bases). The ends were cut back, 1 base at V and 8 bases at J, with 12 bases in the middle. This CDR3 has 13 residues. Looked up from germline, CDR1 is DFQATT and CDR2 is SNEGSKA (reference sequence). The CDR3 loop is CSARGLAAYEQFF. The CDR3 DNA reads TGCAGTGCTAGAGGGTTAGCGGCGTATGAGCAGTTCTTC.

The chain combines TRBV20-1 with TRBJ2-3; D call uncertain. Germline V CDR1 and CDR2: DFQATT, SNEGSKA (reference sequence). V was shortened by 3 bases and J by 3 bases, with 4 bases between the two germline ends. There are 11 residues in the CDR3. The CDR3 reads CSARGTDTQYF. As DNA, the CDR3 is TGCAGTGCTAGGGGTACAGATACGCAGTATTTT.